This T cell receptor beta chain was recorded in a study of CXCR3-negative and CXCR3-positive naive CD8 T cells. Study-wide results and limits: Diversity in memory CD8+ cells fell much lower than the comparably high levels seen in both naive subsets. For naive cells, CXCR3-negative and CXCR3-positive subsets had similar TRBV-TRBJ usage; for memory cells, usage differed. CXCR3 expression dropped partially after cryopreservation, and most assays relied on fresh PBMCs.

About this clonotype: What it binds is not known.

The CDR3 totals 14 residues. In germline, CDR1 is MNHEY, CDR2 SVGEGT. Through 5' RACE with UMI labels, the TRB cDNA libraries were prepared. One entry per CDR3 protein, without DNA, is what TCRdb gives after re-calling the 5' RACE reads. The table counts approximately 47,000 distinct CDR3 sequences; approximately 2.5% lies in the top ten. The sample was naive CXCR3- CD8+ T cells from blood. Subset in this sample: CD45RO-CCR7+CD27+CD95- naive CD8+ T cells lacking CXCR3 (TNR3-). The source of this sequence is a human donor in good health. Some clones in this sample may be carry-over from other donors' samples. This chain connects TRBV6-2 or TRBV6-3 to TRBJ2-5; TCRdb lists TRBD1, though no DNA is available to test this call. CDR3 in amino acids: CASSRGADQETQYF.